The 13 T cell receptor beta chains below come from one sample, sequenced in a study of cytomegalovirus exposure and HLA in healthy donors. The primer mix had 60 Vbeta and 13 Jbeta primers. The repertoire was sequenced with immunoSEQ multiplex PCR; TCRdb's copy has only in-frame clones and lacks some. The table has about 150,000 clones, around 10% seen once; the top ten hold under 2%. Sample: PBMCs. The receptors derive from a man aged 45-60 years in good health and CMV-seronegative.

This clone was detected a few times. In nucleotides, the CDR3 is TGTGCCAGCAGCCAAGATCTAAGGGAGTCGGGAAACACCATATATTTT. The encoded protein is CASSQDLRESGNTIYF. The V call is TRBV4-2, the J call TRBJ1-3; D unclear. Germline V gives CDR1 LGHNA, CDR2 YNFKEQ. The V and J ends lost 0 bases and 4 bases respectively, with 13 bases between them. This CDR3 spans 16 amino acids.

The chain recombines TRBV5-1 with TRBJ2-5, with D possibly TRBD2 on 5 matching bases. Germline-derived CDR1 and CDR2 are SGHRS and YFSETQ. Trimming stripped 6 bases from V and 4 bases from J, with 13 bases between. The CDR3 extends over 13 amino acids. Here the CDR3 reads CASTNLGVETQYF. CDR3 DNA sequence: TGCGCCAGCACGAATTTGGGAGTAGAGACCCAGTACTTC.

This clone was detected only a few times. The chain couples TRBV18 to TRBJ1-5; D gene ambiguous. The germline V gene has CDR1 KGHSH and CDR2 LQKENI. CDR3 length: 14 amino acids. Trimming cost V 3 bases and J 5 bases, with 11 bases left between them. CDR3 nucleotides: TGTGCCAGCTCACCGGGCAGGAAAGATCAGCCCCAGCATTTT. This gives the protein CASSPGRKDQPQHF.

The V gene is TRBV2, the J gene TRBJ1-6; 7 bases fit TRBD1. Germline CDR1 SNHLY, CDR2 FYNNEI. This CDR3 is 16 amino acids long. J gave up 5 bases and V 4 bases, and 8 bases lay outside the gene matches. CDR3 loop: CASSGAGDSHNSPLHF. The CDR3 DNA reads TGTGCCAGCAGTGGGGCCGGGGACAGCCATAATTCACCCCTCCACTTT.

The chain combines TRBV9 with TRBJ2-3, with 7 positions matching TRBD2. CDR1 is SGDLS and CDR2 is YYNGEE in the germline V gene. The junction had 7 bases not matched to a gene; V was cut back by 2 bases and J by 4 bases. This CDR3 has 15 residues. CDR3 in DNA: TGTGCCAGCAGCGTCGGTGGGAGGGCCGCAGATACGCAGTATTTT. It specifies CASSVGGRAADTQYF.

The chain couples TRBV7-8 to TRBJ2-7; a weak D match, TRBD2 (6 bases). Germline V gene sequence: CDR1 SGHVS, CDR2 FQNEAQ. V dropped 5 bases and J dropped 4 bases, with 18 bases sitting between them. The CDR3 totals 15 residues. The CDR3 is CASSQPVAGLYEQYF. The CDR3 DNA is TGTGCCAGCAGCCAACCCGTGGCGGGGTTGTACGAGCAGTACTTC. The full variable domain, with the rest looked up from reference TRBV7-8 and TRBJ2-7, is GAGVSQSPRYKVAKRGQDVALRCDPISGHVSLFWYQQALGQGPEFLTYFQNEAQLDKSGLPSDRFFAERPEGSVSTLKIQRTQQEDSAVYLCASSQPVAGLYEQYFGPGTRLTVT.

This clone was seen more than once but under ten times. V is TRBV9 and J is TRBJ2-1; 13 bases are shared with TRBD2. Unmatched junction bases numbered 5, after V lost 3 bases and J lost 5 bases. This CDR3 is 16 amino acids long. The germline V gene encodes CDR1 SGDLS and CDR2 YYNGEE. The CDR3 nucleotides read TGTGCCAGCAGCGCTGGGACTAGCGGGAACCACAATGAGCAGTTCTTC. Translation: CASSAGTSGNHNEQFF. The whole variable domain, remainder taken from reference TRBV9 and TRBJ2-1, is DSGVTQTPKHLITATGQRVTLRCSPRSGDLSVYWYQQSLDQGLQFLIQYYNGEERAKGNILERFSAQQFPDLHSELNLSSLELGDSALYFCASSAGTSGNHNEQFFGPGTRLTVL.

This clone has only a few counts. The rearrangement joins TRBV27 to TRBJ1-5, with TRBD1 identical over 7 bases. The CDR3 runs 16 residues. Unmatched junction bases numbered 7, after V lost 1 base and J lost 4 bases. CDR1 is MNHEY and CDR2 is SMNVEV in the germline V gene (reference sequence). The CDR3 sequence is CASSLYGTALNQPQHF. Written as DNA, the CDR3 is TGTGCCAGCAGTTTATATGGGACAGCTTTAAATCAGCCCCAGCATTTT.

This chain joins TRBV28 and TRBJ2-3; 7 nucleotides line up with TRBD2. V dropped 1 base and J dropped 4; count of bases not matched to a gene: 5. The germline gives CDR1 MDHEN, CDR2 SYDVKM. The CDR3 contains 15 residues. Here the CDR3 DNA reads TGTGCCAGCAGTTTATCAGTGGGAGGGGCAGATACGCAGTATTTT. This translates into CASSLSVGGADTQYF.

The table lists this clone with a few counts. The chain has TRBV28 and TRBJ1-5, with D tentatively TRBD1 (5 bases). The CDR3 consists of 17 residues. Looked up from germline, CDR1 is MDHEN and CDR2 is SYDVKM. The V end lost 6 bases, the J end lost 1 base, and 19 bases lay between the germline ends. The CDR3 nucleotides read TGTGCCAGCAGCCCCGGGGGGGGGTGGTCGAGCAATCAGCCCCAGCATTTT. Its protein is CASSPGGGWSSNQPQHF.

The V and J genes are TRBV2 and TRBJ1-5, with a tentative D call TRBD1 (5 bases). Germline CDR1 and CDR2: SNHLY and FYNNEI. V was cut by 8 bases and J by 2 bases, with 16 bases left in between. The CDR3 contains 15 residues. In DNA, the CDR3 is TGTGCCAGCGAACGGAGGGGAATTGGCAATCAGCCCCAGCATTTT. It codes for CASERRGIGNQPQHF. The variable domain in full, completed from reference TRBV2 and TRBJ1-5, reads EPEVTQTPSHQVTQMGQEVILRCVPISNHLYFYWYRQILGQKVEFLVSFYNNEISEKSEIFDDQFSVERPDGSNFTLKIRSTKLEDSAMYFCASERRGIGNQPQHFGDGTRLSIL.

The chain has TRBV28 and TRBJ2-5, with 10 bases identical to TRBD2. The J call could be wrong; TRBJ2-7 is a better fit for the DNA end. The CDR3 consists of 16 residues. CDR1 is MDHEN, CDR2 SYDVKM, per germline. The CDR3: CASSPRTSGTIYEQYF. Written as DNA, the CDR3 is TGTGCCAGCAGTCCCCGGACTAGCGGTACGATATACGAGCAGTACTTC.

This clone was found a few times. CDR3 bases: TGTGCCAGCAGTGGCAGGGCCTCTAACTATGGCTACACCTTC. Translating it yields CASSGRASNYGYTF. This chain uses TRBV2 with TRBJ1-2; tentatively, D is TRBD1 (5 bases). This CDR3 is built from 14 residues. Germline values: CDR1 SNHLY, CDR2 FYNNEI. The V end was cut by 4 bases, the J end by 0 bases, with 9 bases between.